This T cell receptor (beta chain) originates from a study of cytomegalovirus exposure and HLA in healthy donors (dated by TCRdb to 2016 to 2017). A note on the overall study: An earlier analysis of roughly 630 of the donors reported more than 250 Gb of sequence data and some 120 million unique TCR beta sequences from about 200 million T cells. An early release that covered about 600 HLA-typed donors contained around 300 gigabases of sequencing data and 85 million to 100 million unique TCR sequences. On average, 235,054 unique TCR beta nucleotide sequences were sequenced per donor among a few hundred genotyped donors of the cohort, with 15% to 20% of those sequences being non-productive. To predict cytomegalovirus infection status, the study brought together high-throughput TCR immunosequencing, statistical association of individual TCRs with disease status, and machine learning. A later genetic analysis used genome-wide SNP genotypes for about three fifths of the 666 donors, treating that subset as a discovery cohort. Typing coverage varied by locus: roughly 629-630 donors for A, B, C, DRB1 and DQB1; roughly 560 for DQA1; 600 to 610 for DPA1; roughly 450 for DPB1. Besides the first cohort of 500 to 700 subjects, a separate validation cohort made up of about 120 different subjects was used. The study aimed to test whether signatures of past pathogen exposure could be identified by cataloging public T cell receptors. The T cell repertoires of 666 subjects were profiled by immunosequencing and related to cytomegalovirus serostatus. A later analysis re-examined previously published TCR beta repertoires from about 700 donors and added high-resolution HLA genotyping to investigate patterns of TCR occurrence. Alongside the repertoire data, information on donor age, sex, ethnicity and CMV serostatus was compiled. Four to six DR-DQ haplotypes were handled as single units for association and clustering because linkage in the cohort was strong. The later analysis used no new phenotypic data to find candidate immune exposures, relying instead on TCR beta sequences and their occurrence across donors. To decide whether each TCR beta V gene segment behaved as functional or pseudogenic, an earlier analysis of fewer than 750 of the donors relied on high-throughput TCR beta sequencing. Class I and class II HLA loci were covered by the typing at four-digit resolution. The genetic ancestry cluster associated with self-reported Caucasian donors included 80% to 90% of the roughly 380 genotyped donors. Every discovery cohort repertoire had been produced on one sequencing platform. What the study reported, not specific to this receptor: A further reported finding was that TCR beta sequences accurately predicted the HLA-A and HLA-B alleles for most subjects in the first cohort. Sequencing depth was assumed to be roughly uniform across donors in the presence/absence analyses, though that assumption may not hold. Because counts were too low, about 18 rarely observed V segments, including chromosome 9 orphons, were left out of the earlier analysis of about 620 of the donors. In a later analysis, several top co-occurrence clusters were reported to appear linked to parvovirus B19, influenza, CMV and Epstein-Barr virus. Only TCR beta chains were sequenced in this cohort, and the absence of alpha or paired-chain data limited detectable features. In a later genetic analysis, fewer N-insertions in productive TCRs were reported among donors in an Asian-associated ancestry cluster than the roughly 700-donor mean. CMV serostatus was the only immune exposure information available for the cohort. Correlated functional status among segregating V segments might reflect linkage disequilibrium, but an unknown experimental factor could not be ruled out. At a false discovery rate of 0.05, a later analysis linked under 20,000 TCR beta sequences to specific HLA alleles. Because HLA typing was unavailable for some donors at each locus, only the typed subset was used in association tests. In an earlier analysis of over 550 of the donors, most TCR beta V segments were observed in productive rearrangements about 87% or about 30% of the time, broadly matching IMGT annotations. V-gene and J-gene trimming of TCR beta chains was associated with a missense DCLRE1C variant in a later genetic analysis, and the association was replicated in an independent cohort. Most TCR sequences were seen in very few donors, while some public TCRs were found in many individuals. The study gave a list of 150 to 200 TCR beta chains associated with cytomegalovirus. Some IMGT-functional V segments, including TRBV6-2 and TRBV6-3, could not be distinguished by the 87-base-pair reads and were therefore excluded. The sequencing pipeline was judged likely to have produced a cluster of highly shared sequence variants as a technical artifact. In a later analysis, TCR association rates were found to vary across HLA loci, with the most associated TCRs seen for DRB1 alleles and the fewest for HLA-C alleles. Most CMV-associated TCR beta chains appeared to be HLA-restricted in a later analysis, and the HLA associations seemed to be driven largely by CMV exposure. In a later analysis, HLA-associated TCR beta chains showed more clonal expansion and lower generation probabilities than non-associated chains that were equally common. A few of the identified cytomegalovirus-associated TCR beta chains were confirmed in vitro to be specific for cytomegalovirus antigens. Cytomegalovirus status was reported to be diagnosed by the classifier with high specificity and sensitivity in both the original and validation cohorts. Strong co-occurrence of HLA alleles, especially DR and DQ, made assigning TCR associations to individual alleles difficult. It was suggested by the authors that the approach could potentially be generalized to other disease states and immunological phenotypes.

Library preparation employed the immunoSEQ multiplex PCR assay. For the multiplex PCR, a mixture combining 60 forward primers for TCR Vbeta segments and 13 reverse primers for TCR Jbeta segments was used. A multiplex PCR assay on genomic DNA amplified the CDR3 region of rearranged TCR beta genes. On the Illumina HiSeq System, the amplified TCR beta libraries were sequenced as 87-base-pair reads. Per the original workflow: Across the roughly 600 repertoires, a later analysis counted roughly 77 million unique TCR beta chains, around 11 million of which were shared by at least two donors. Raw reads were error-corrected and collapsed into unique sequences with a nearest-neighbor algorithm that merged closely related sequences to remove PCR and sequencing errors. To assign V, D and J gene segments, CDR3 sequences were aligned to IMGT reference sequences. Each retained sequence needed at least a six-nucleotide match to both a V gene segment and a J gene segment. A rearrangement was called productive if the CDR3 had no stop codons and remained in frame with V and J, and every other rearrangement was called non-productive. Following IMGT convention, CDR3 was defined as the stretch from the second conserved V-encoded cysteine up to the conserved J-encoded phenylalanine. The earlier analysis of 500 to 750 of the donors excluded any sequence lacking an unambiguous match to a single V gene segment. An earlier analysis of some 610 of the donors called V segments functional above 56.7% productive rearrangements and segregating when the between-donor standard deviation exceeded 5%. A statistical classification framework was developed to diagnose cytomegalovirus status using the catalog of TCR beta chain sequences. V and J gene assignment, in a later analysis, came from comparing TCR nucleotide sequences with IMGT/GENE-DB human TR gene sequences. Using the TCRdist pipeline, a later analysis assigned CDR3 sequences along with most-parsimonious VDJ recombination scenarios. A later analysis defined each TCR beta chain by its CDR3 amino acid sequence plus V-gene family, and excluded reads lacking a unique V-gene family. In a later analysis, approximately 640 highly shared, low-generation-probability nucleotide sequences were removed to address suspected cross-contamination and a sequencing artifact. For each public chain, a later analysis derived a clonal expansion index from normalized ranks of inferred template counts within each repertoire. Generation probabilities in a later analysis came from a VDJ recombination model fitted to out-of-frame rearrangements, and those results were checked against IGoR. A later analysis scored TCR-TCR, TCR-HLA and TCR-CMV co-occurrence with hypergeometric tests, applying a repertoire-size bias correction to TCR pairs. In a later analysis, false discovery rates were estimated by permuting HLA or CMV assignments 20 times. A later analysis grouped co-occurring TCRs with DBSCAN, adding TCRdist sequence similarity when clustering within HLA-allele-positive subsets. Repertoires with fewer than 30,000 or more than 120,000 public chains, plus five repertoires with anomalous nucleotide sharing, were excluded from co-occurrence clustering. As stored in TCRdb, this immuneACCESS dataset retains in-frame rearrangements with V and J assigned. A fraction of the clones does not appear; measured against another copy, unresolved V genes explain less than half of the discrepancy, and the remainder lacks a known reason. V, J and clone size are taken as reported in that table, and D and trimming were inferred from the DNA itself. The sample table holds about 82,000 clones, of which approximately 69% were seen once. The ten largest clones add up to over 7.5% of the sample.

CDR1 LNHDA and CDR2 SQIVND are derived from the germline V gene (reference sequence). Compared with germline, V lacks 6 bases and J lacks 6 bases; bases without a gene match: 5. The CDR3 runs 13 residues from the cysteine to the phenylalanine. Only CDR3 DNA is held: 39 bases, read in frame from base 1. As for this clone: The specificity of this receptor is unknown. Base qualities are missing; no much larger clone stands one base away.

The cohort consisted of 600 to 700 healthy bone marrow donors. At the time of sampling, every cohort member was nominally healthy, though immune exposures that went unrecorded were likely present. The donor was CMV seropositive and belonged to the group of 250 to 300 seropositive cohort members. Every donor gave a peripheral blood sample, and the peripheral blood mononuclear cells from that sample were used for TCR beta sequencing. Genomic DNA extraction from the blood cell samples was performed with the Qiagen DNeasy Blood Extraction Kit. The sequence is built from TRBV19 and TRBJ2-3; 8 junctional bases match TRBD2. The origin of this receptor is a man aged 35-49 years in good health and CMV-seropositive. Sequenced: PBMCs. Here the CDR3 is given as CASSGGAVDTQYF. The DNA reads as follows: TGTGCCAGTAGCGGGGGGGCCGTGGATACGCAGTATTTT.